This T cell receptor (beta chain) was sequenced in a study of blood T cell repertoires in COVID-19. Study as a whole: The analysed material was cDNA or gDNA that came from T cells, B-cell-depleted T cells, or PBMCs.

Source study methods: Reference gene primer amplification in the assay estimated nucleated cell counts. Sequencing was performed with immunoSEQ multiplex PCR; in TCRdb, only in-frame clones are kept and a portion is missing. V and J calls and clone size are those listed in that table; D and trimming were worked out from the DNA. The sample carries roughly 500,000 clones, roughly 87% recorded once. V lost 3 bases and J lost 0, with 9 bases in between. CDR1 and CDR2 (germline): SGHRS, YFSETQ. The CDR3 length is 15 residues. Sequences were obtained from peripheral blood. V usage is TRBV5-1 and J usage is TRBJ2-2; the D gene is possibly TRBD2 (6 bases). This receptor was taken from a man aged 18 to 30 with COVID-19, enrolled during active disease. The CDR3 DNA sequence: TGCGCCAGCAGCTGGGGAGGCGCGAACACCGGGGAGCTGTTTTTT. Amino acids: CASSWGGANTGELFF. Complete variable domain (other parts from reference TRBV5-1 and TRBJ2-2): KAGVTQTPRYLIKTRGQQVTLSCSPISGHRSVSWYQQTPGQGLQFLFEYFSETQRNKGNFPGRFSGRQFSNSRSEMNVSTLELGDSALYLCASSWGGANTGELFFGEGSRLTVL.